This T cell receptor (beta chain) was retrieved from a study of CD4 T cells in relation to SARS-CoV-2 and coronaviruses (dated by TCRdb to about 2021). Study-level background: Patient-derived lymphoblastoid cell lines were used to map the HLA restriction of shared crossreactive spike epitopes. The study assessed, at the TCR clonotype level, memory CD4+ T cell crossreactivity between SARS-CoV-2 and common cold coronavirus spike proteins. The Adaptive Biotechnologies TCR-sequencing kit was used to sequence samples from three pre-COVID donors and the naive versus memory experiments, while other data came from Illumina-based sequencing. A different TCR-beta assay, based on Illumina, was used to sequence expansion assays from other donors in the study. The paper as a whole reports these results and caveats: Memory CD4+ clonotypes crossrecognizing SARS-CoV-2 and at least one common cold coronavirus spike were found in around 59% of donors. Compared with monoreactive clones, crossreactive clones had significantly weaker SARS-CoV-2-driven expansion, a result consistent with antigenic imprinting. Naive versus memory sequencing indicated that memory recall responses, rather than primary responses primed during culture, are detected by the assay. Small numbers of patients and of tested TCRs limited the study. Pre-pandemic and post-infection samples were not both contributed by any donor, so tracing of the source of pre-existing responses was limited. Because the crossreactivity analysis focused on spike protein, crossreactivity against other viral proteins was not assessed.

Deep-resolution immunoSEQ TCR-beta sequencing was performed on DNA from uncultured naive and memory CD4+ T cells. Per the original workflow: Preprocessing removed nonproductive sequences and CDR3s not starting with C, not ending with F or W, or shorter than 7 amino acids. Cultured and uncultured naive and memory CD4+ repertoires were searched for previously identified spike- and CEF-reactive CDR3s. After three terminal residues were trimmed from each end, CDR3 homology was quantified as pairwise Levenshtein distance using the stringdist R package. Held by TCRdb, this immuneACCESS table contains in-frame sequences only and omits some clones. Under half of the omission traces to an unresolved V gene where checked; the cause of the rest is unknown. V and J calls and clone size come straight from that table; D and trimming were deduced from the DNA. Recorded for this sample are roughly 60,000 clones; less than 95% of them occurred a single time. The ten largest clones capture around 0.13% of the sample.

Points on this clone: The target of this receptor is not known. There are no base qualities to consult, and no much larger clone falls within one base.

CD4+ T cells from unexposed donors were collected before the COVID-19 pandemic (2011-2018). Naive and memory CD4+ T cells were separated from cryopreserved PBMCs through CD4 enrichment, which was followed by EasySep naive CD4+ T cell enrichment. The leukapheresis product for the unexposed donors was obtained through commercial purchase. Ficoll-Paque PLUS gradient centrifugation was used to isolate PBMCs from either whole blood or leukapheresis product. PBMCs were either cryopreserved at -140 degrees C or used fresh in the expansion assay. The QIAamp Micro DNA Kit was used to extract genomic DNA from the CD4+ T cells. CDR1 LGHDT and CDR2 YNNKEL are derived from the germline V gene (reference sequence). The junction shows trimming of 1 base on V and 6 bases on J, plus 7 bases between the germline ends. The CDR3 contains 13 residues, cysteine and phenylalanine counted. The read is trimmed to its CDR3 DNA, 39 bases read in frame from base 1.

The chain links TRBV3-1 (or the pseudogene TRBV3-2) with TRBJ2-1, with a weak D call of TRBD2 (6 bases match). The receptor comes from a human donor in good health. The sample taken for sequencing was naive CD4+ T cells from PBMCs. The cell subset or site label here, explained by the study, means: naive CD4+ T cells isolated by negative enrichment. The CDR3 loop reads CASSQGTTNEQFF. The sequenced DNA: TGTGCCAGCAGCCAAGGGACTACCAATGAGCAGTTCTTC.